Listed here is a single T cell receptor (beta chain). The antigen remains unidentified. Sequencing was performed with immunoSEQ multiplex PCR; in TCRdb, only in-frame clones are kept and a portion is missing. The sample contains 130,000 to 150,000 clones, around 83% of which appear only once. Germline-derived CDR1 and CDR2 are SNHLY and FYNNEI. V was clipped by 6 bases and J by 2 bases; unmatched bases: 7. The CDR3 runs to 15 residues. This sample is drawn from a study of T cell responses to AZD1222 COVID-19 vaccine. Whole-study findings and limits: After the peak T cell response, and only then, were repertoires sampled. Recipients of AZD1222 seropositive at baseline numbered only six or seven.

The clonotype comes from an adult in good health. The chain joins TRBV2 to TRBJ1-5; 7 bases match TRBD1. Sequences were derived from peripheral blood, sampled on day 0 of MenACWY control vaccination. CDR3 amino acids: CASRETTGGNQPQHF. The DNA of the CDR3 is TGTGCCAGCAGAGAAACTACAGGGGGCAATCAGCCCCAGCATTTT.